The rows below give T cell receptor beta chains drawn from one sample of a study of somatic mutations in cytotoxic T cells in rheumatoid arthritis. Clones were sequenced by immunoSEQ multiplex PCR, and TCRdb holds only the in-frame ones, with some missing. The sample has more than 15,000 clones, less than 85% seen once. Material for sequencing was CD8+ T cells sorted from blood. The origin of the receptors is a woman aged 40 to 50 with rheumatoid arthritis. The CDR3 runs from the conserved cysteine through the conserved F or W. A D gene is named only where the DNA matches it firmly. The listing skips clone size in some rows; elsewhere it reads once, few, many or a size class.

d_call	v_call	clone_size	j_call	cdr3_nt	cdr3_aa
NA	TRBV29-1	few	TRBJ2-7	TGCAGCGTTTCAACAGGGTACGAGCAGTACTTC	CSVSTGYEQYF
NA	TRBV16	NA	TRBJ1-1	TGTGCCAGCAGCCAATCCCTCACAGGGACCCGCGGAGCTTTCTTT	CASSQSLTGTRGAFF
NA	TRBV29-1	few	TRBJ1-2	TGCAGCGAAAGCCATGGCTACACCTTC	CSESHGYTF
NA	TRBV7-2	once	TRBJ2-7	TGTGCCAGCAGCTTAGGTCGGCAGGCTGGCTACGAGCAGTACTTC	CASSLGRQAGYEQYF
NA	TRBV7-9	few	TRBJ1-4	TGTGCCAGCAGCCGCGGGACGGGAAATGAAAAACTGTTTTTT	CASSRGTGNEKLFF
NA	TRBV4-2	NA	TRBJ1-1	TGTGCCAGCAGCCAAGCAACAGGGTTGAACACTGAAGCTTTCTTT	CASSQATGLNTEAFF
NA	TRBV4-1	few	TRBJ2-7	TGCGCCAGCAGCCCTCAGGGGGGCCTTGACGAGCAGTACTTC	CASSPQGGLDEQYF
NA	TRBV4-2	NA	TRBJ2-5	TGTGCCAGCAGCCAGGTACAGCAAGAGACCCAGTACTTC	CASSQVQQETQYF
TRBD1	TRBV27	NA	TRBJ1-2	TGTGCCAGCAGTTTATCCGACGCCGGGACAGGGGTCTTTGGCTACACCTTC	CASSLSDAGTGVFGYTF
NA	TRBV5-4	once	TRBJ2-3	TGTGCCAGCAGCTTGCGCCGACATACAGAAGATACGCAGTATTTT	CASSLRRHTEDTQYF
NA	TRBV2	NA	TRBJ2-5	TGTGCCAGCAGCGTCCCGAGGTCGCAAGAGACCCAGTACTTC	CASSVPRSQETQYF
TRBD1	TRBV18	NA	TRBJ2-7	TGTGCCAGCTCACCAGAGGACAGGGGGGCCTACGAGCAGTACTTC	CASSPEDRGAYEQYF
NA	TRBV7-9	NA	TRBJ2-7	TGTGCCAGCAGCTCCTTTAAACCGGGACTCCTTTTCTACGAGCAGTACTTC	CASSSFKPGLLFYEQYF
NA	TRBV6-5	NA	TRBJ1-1	TGTGCCAGCAGTTACTCAGCGGGCTTGAGAACTGAAGCTTTCTTT	CASSYSAGLRTEAFF